Sequencing of this TCR beta chain was carried out in a study of T-cell reconstitution after alpha-beta-depleted transplantation in children. Study-wide points: The main origin of T-cell counts and diversity one year after transplant was newly produced T cells. Where alpha-beta T cells came from about two months after transplant was reportedly several hundred expanded graft clones.

J lost 5 bases, V lost 6 bases, and 16 bases had no gene match. Germline V gives CDR1 LGHDT, CDR2 YNNKEL (reference sequence). The CDR3 consists of 19 residues. This clonotype was counted ten times or more. As yet, its antigen is unknown. Unique molecular identifiers tagged the TCRbeta library. TCRdb recomputed calls from the PCR reads with MiXCR, one row per CDR3 protein. The data show roughly 150,000 distinct CDR3 sequences, around 10% seen once. This sequence was found in a boy aged 2-15 years with acute myeloid leukemia, due to receive a stem cell transplant. V is TRBV3-1 and J is TRBJ2-3; 14 nucleotides match TRBD2. The source material was PBMCs, sampled before TCRalphabeta/CD19-depleted stem cell transplant. The CDR3 DNA follows: TGTGCCAGCAGTTCCTACTTAGAATGGACTAGCGGGAGGCTAGATACGCAGTATTTT. Translated: CASSSYLEWTSGRLDTQYF.